The sequence of this TCR beta chain was determined in a study of T cell repertoires in cytomegalovirus infection. Across the whole study: An indication of both CMV infection and matching HLA type came from public TCR beta signatures.

On this clonotype itself: Its cognate antigen is unknown.

TCRdb used MiXCR to reprocess the reads, holding one entry per CDR3 protein. The sample has 250,000 to 300,000 distinct CDR3 sequences, 22% seen once. Study-wide points: People with CMV and the relevant HLA were identified by cumulative public TCR beta family frequency.

The source is a human donor in good health (CMV status not recorded). Some clones in this sample may be carry-over from other donors' samples. This specimen consisted of cultured PBMCs, obtained from culture after CMV antigen stimulation.

The CDR3 sequence is CASRPTGSRYGYTF. The CDR3 nucleotides are TGTGCCAGCAGACCCACCGGGTCCCGCTATGGCTACACCTTC. The genes are TRBV6-5 and TRBJ1-2; no clear D. This CDR3 region has 14 residues. The germline gives CDR1 MNHEY, CDR2 SVGAGI. Trimming shortened V by 6 bases and J by 4 bases, and 15 bases separated the two germline ends.